Below are 31 T cell receptor beta chains sequenced from a single sample in a study of blood T cell repertoires in COVID-19. Clones were sequenced by immunoSEQ multiplex PCR, and TCRdb holds only the in-frame ones, with some missing. The sample has some 150,000 clones, 87% seen once. The source material was peripheral blood. The receptors come from a woman in her forties or fifties with active or convalescent COVID-19.

This clone was seen once. This chain links TRBV5-1 with TRBJ1-3; perhaps TRBD1 as D (6 bases). Germline values: CDR1 SGHRS, CDR2 YFSETQ. The CDR3 loop spans 15 amino acids. V dropped 0 bases and J dropped 2 bases, with 9 bases sitting between them. This CDR3 reads CASSLGGGTGNTIYF. CDR3 DNA sequence: TGCGCCAGCAGCTTGGGAGGGGGAACTGGAAACACCATATATTTT.

The chain couples TRBV4-1 to TRBJ2-2; D is unresolved. The ends were cut back, 2 bases at V and 1 base at J, with 5 bases in the middle. The CDR3 sequence is 14 residues long. Germline-derived CDR1 and CDR2 are MGHRA and YSYEKL. CDR3: CASSQTKNTGELFF. CDR3 sequence (DNA): TGCGCCAGCAGCCAAACTAAGAACACCGGGGAGCTGTTTTTT.

The CDR3 region has the DNA TGTGCCTGGAGTGTAGGACACCCCTACGAGCAGTACTTC. Its translation is CAWSVGHPYEQYF. The rearrangement uses TRBV30 and TRBJ2-7; a possible D gene is TRBD1 (5 bases). CDR1 and CDR2 from the germline V gene are GTSNPN and SVGIG (reference sequence). V lost 0 bases and J 2 bases, leaving 8 bases between the germline ends. The CDR3 contains 13 residues.

This clone was seen only once. The V gene is TRBV7-2, the J gene TRBJ1-2; perhaps TRBD1 as D (6 bases). Trimming took 5 bases from V and 2 from J, leaving 15 bases between them. Per germline, CDR1 SGHTA and CDR2 FQGNSA. The CDR3 length is 15 residues. CDR3 loop: CASSEDTGTNYGYTF. CDR3 DNA: TGTGCCAGCAGCGAAGATACAGGGACCAACTATGGCTACACCTTC.

The chain couples TRBV12-3 or TRBV12-4 to TRBJ2-1; tentative D call: TRBD2 (6 bases). CDR3 size: 13 residues. V was clipped by 2 bases and J by 7 bases, with 9 bases between them. The CDR3 DNA reads TGTGCCAGCAGTTTATATGGAGGGAATGAGCAGTTCTTC. This encodes CASSLYGGNEQFF.

The genes are TRBV6-6 and TRBJ1-2, with 8 bases aligning to TRBD1. The CDR3 is 14 amino acids. The V and J ends lost 6 bases and 5 bases, in that order; junction bases with no gene match: 8. Germline lookup yields CDR1 MNHNY and CDR2 SVGAGI (reference sequence). This CDR3 is CASRRTDRVYGYTF. The CDR3 DNA sequence: TGTGCCAGCAGGCGGACGGACAGGGTTTATGGCTACACCTTC.

This sequence joins TRBV6-5 and TRBJ1-2; 8 positions match TRBD1. Germline lookup yields CDR1 MNHEY and CDR2 SVGAGI. The junction had 7 bases not matched to a gene; V was cut back by 5 bases and J by 14 bases. The CDR3 runs to 11 residues. CDR3 sequence (DNA): TGTGCCAGCAGTACGGGACAGGCCCGGACCTTC. It is translated as CASSTGQARTF.

V gene TRBV3-1 (or the pseudogene TRBV3-2) combines with J gene TRBJ1-5, with D maybe TRBD1 (6 bases). The germline V gene has CDR1 LGHDT and CDR2 YNNKEL (reference sequence). CDR3 size: 15 residues. V was shortened by 5 bases and J by 4 bases, with 15 bases between the two germline ends. CDR3 in DNA: TGTGCCAGCAGCACGGGGGGGGCGGGAAATCAGCCCCAGCATTTT. Translation gives CASSTGGAGNQPQHF.

The J gene is TRBJ2-2, the V gene TRBV28; a weak D match, TRBD1 (6 bases). The CDR3 length is 15 residues. V shed 2 bases and J shed 4 bases, with 11 bases lying between them. Germline loops: CDR1 MDHEN, CDR2 SYDVKM. DNA for the CDR3: TGTGCCAGCAGTTTAGGGGGCGCGGGCACCGGGGAGCTGTTTTTT. Translation: CASSLGGAGTGELFF.

This clone was found a few times. The chain carries TRBV6-1 and TRBJ1-1; 9 bases line up with TRBD1. The CDR3 is 14 amino acids. The germline gives CDR1 MNHNS, CDR2 SASEGT. With V trimmed by 8 bases and J by 4 bases, 8 bases remained unmatched. In DNA, the CDR3 is TGTGCCAGCGGCCGACAGGGGGAGGGCACTGAAGCTTTCTTT. Translated, it gives CASGRQGEGTEAFF.

The chain combines TRBV19 with TRBJ1-1; tentatively, D is TRBD1 (5 bases). Germline values: CDR1 LNHDA, CDR2 SQIVND (reference sequence). The CDR3 is 13 amino acids. In DNA form, the CDR3 reads TGTGCGACGCGCGGGGCGATGAACACTGAAGCTTTCTTT. Its protein product is CATRGAMNTEAFF.

The sample holds one count of this clone. The chain employs TRBV5-8 and TRBJ1-5, with TRBD1 matching 8 bases. V trimming: 1 base; J trimming: 1 base; junction bases outside the gene matches: 7. CDR1 SGHTS and CDR2 YDEGEE come from the germline V gene. The length of the CDR3 is 17 residues. CDR3 nucleotides: TGTGCCAGCAGCTTGTCGGCAGGGGGCTCAAGCAATCAGCCCCAGCATTTT. Encoded protein: CASSLSAGGSSNQPQHF.

The CDR3 here is CASSYVGGGDEQYF. The DNA of the CDR3 is TGCGCCAGCAGCTACGTTGGCGGGGGGGACGAGCAGTACTTC. The rearrangement joins TRBV4-3 to TRBJ2-7; 9 bases fit TRBD2. In germline, CDR1 is LGHNA, CDR2 YSLEER. Trimming at V came to 5 bases and at J to 5 bases, leaving 7 bases not matched to a gene. The CDR3 sequence is 14 residues long.

The DNA for the CDR3 is TGTGCCAGCAGCTTAGTCTCAGATGGGAGGTCACCCCTCCACTTT. This sequence encodes CASSLVSDGRSPLHF. The chain recombines TRBV7-8 with TRBJ1-6; the D is unclear. CDR1 is SGHVS, CDR2 FQNEAQ, per germline. V was trimmed by 1 base and J by 10 bases, leaving 14 bases between them. The CDR3 totals 15 residues.

The chain carries TRBV18 and TRBJ2-7; 8 bases fit TRBD2. The germline gives CDR1 KGHSH, CDR2 LQKENI. The CDR3 length is 15 residues. The trim removed 4 bases at V and 4 bases at J, leaving 9 bases unmatched. The CDR3 loop reads CASSLTGTSLYEQYF. The CDR3 DNA reads as TGTGCCAGCTCACTAACCGGGACTAGTCTATACGAGCAGTACTTC.

The V gene is TRBV19, the J gene TRBJ2-3, with 7 bases that match TRBD2. This CDR3 contains 17 residues. V dropped 6 bases and J dropped 5; count of bases not matched to a gene: 17. Germline loops: CDR1 LNHDA, CDR2 SQIVND (reference sequence). The CDR3 here is CASSHFMGGRGKDTQYF. The CDR3 DNA is TGTGCCAGTAGCCACTTTATGGGCGGGAGAGGAAAAGATACGCAGTATTTT.

This chain links TRBV5-5 with TRBJ1-1; TRBD1 might be the D (6 bases). The CDR3 covers 14 residues. The V and J ends lost 4 bases and 0 bases respectively, with 10 bases between them. The germline gives CDR1 SGHKS, CDR2 YYEKEE (reference sequence). The CDR3 DNA reads as TGTGCCAGCAGCCCGACAGGTTTGAACACTGAAGCTTTCTTT. Amino acids: CASSPTGLNTEAFF.

This chain connects TRBV5-1 to TRBJ2-2; D possibly corresponds to TRBD2 (6 bases). Trimming shortened V by 7 bases and J by 8 bases, and 15 bases separated the two germline ends. The CDR3 runs to 13 residues. Germline V gives CDR1 SGHRS, CDR2 YFSETQ. In DNA, the CDR3 is TGCGCCAGCCGTTTCGAAGGACTAGGGGAGCTGTTTTTT. Protein: CASRFEGLGELFF.

This clone was seen a few times. The chain links TRBV6-5 to TRBJ2-7, with 9 bases that match TRBD2. After removal of 8 bases from V and 3 bases from J, the junction contained 5 bases not matched to a gene. Germline-derived CDR1 and CDR2 are MNHEY and SVGAGI. The CDR3 covers 13 residues. The CDR3 here is CASWTSEVYEQYF. CDR3 in DNA: TGTGCCAGCTGGACTAGCGAGGTCTACGAGCAGTACTTC.

The gene calls are TRBV7-9 and TRBJ1-2, with D possibly matching TRBD1 (5 bases). This CDR3 has 17 residues. V lost 5 bases, J lost 4 bases, and 23 bases lay in between. CDR1 is SEHNR, CDR2 FQNEAQ, per germline (reference sequence). This CDR3 is CASSPPGRGIGGYGYTF. CDR3 in DNA: TGTGCCAGCAGCCCCCCGGGGCGGGGAATTGGTGGCTATGGCTACACCTTC.

The V call is TRBV10-3, the J call TRBJ1-2, with 11 bases aligning to TRBD1. The germline V gene has CDR1 ENHRY and CDR2 SYGVKD. Losses at the gene ends were 4 bases for V and 4 bases for J; bases not matched to a gene: 2. The CDR3 is made up of 14 amino acids. The CDR3 loop is CAISGTGGTYGYTF. In DNA form, the CDR3 reads TGTGCCATCAGTGGGACAGGGGGCACCTATGGCTACACCTTC.

The chain uses TRBV2 and TRBJ2-1, with D maybe TRBD2 (6 bases). Deletions cut 6 bases from V and 8 bases from J, with 23 bases between. Germline-derived CDR1 and CDR2 are SNHLY and FYNNEI. The CDR3 consists of 16 residues. For the CDR3, the DNA is TGTGCCAGCAGCCAACGACTAGTCGTTTTGATCGATGAGCAGTTCTTC. Translated, it gives CASSQRLVVLIDEQFF.

The chain combines TRBV5-6 with TRBJ2-1; D is uncertain. CDR1 and CDR2 from the germline V gene are SGHDT and YYEEEE. The CDR3 is 13 residues long. V lost 1 base, J lost 8 bases, and 10 bases lay in between. The CDR3 is CASSLWPGDEQFF. CDR3 nucleotides: TGTGCCAGCAGCTTGTGGCCAGGCGATGAGCAGTTCTTC.

This rearrangement joins TRBV10-3 to TRBJ2-7, with 9 nucleotides matching TRBD1. This CDR3 is 15 amino acids long. V dropped 4 bases and J dropped 3; count of bases not matched to a gene: 7. Per the germline V gene, CDR1 is ENHRY and CDR2 is SYGVKD. CDR3 protein: CAISADRGDLYEQYF. The CDR3 bases are TGTGCCATCAGTGCGGACAGGGGAGACCTCTACGAGCAGTACTTC.

The chain has TRBV3-1 (or the pseudogene TRBV3-2) and TRBJ1-6, with a tentative D call TRBD1 (5 bases). CDR1 and CDR2 (germline): LGHDT, YNNKEL (reference sequence). CDR3 length: 17 amino acids. Trimming shortened V by 2 bases and J by 4 bases, and 15 bases separated the two germline ends. CDR3 bases: TGTGCCAGCAGCCAAAGGGGCGGGGGTAGTTATAATTCACCCCTCCACTTT. Protein product: CASSQRGGGSYNSPLHF.

CDR3 in DNA: TGTGCCAGCAGCTTAGATAACTTCAGGGATACGCAGTATTTT. Amino acid sequence: CASSLDNFRDTQYF. The gene calls are TRBV7-2 and TRBJ2-3; D gene ambiguous. V dropped 1 base and J dropped 6 bases, with 11 bases sitting between them. Germline values: CDR1 SGHTA, CDR2 FQGNSA. The CDR3 runs 14 residues.

A word on this clone: Other DNA sequences in the sample encode the same CDR3. The chain uses TRBV7-9 and TRBJ1-2, with a possible D match to TRBD1 (5 bases). The V and J ends lost 5 bases and 4 bases respectively, with 14 bases between them. The CDR3 sequence is 14 residues long. The germline V gene encodes CDR1 SEHNR and CDR2 FQNEAQ (reference sequence). CDR3 coding DNA: TGTGCCAGCAGCCCCCCTGGAGGGACCTATGGCTACACCTTC. Protein: CASSPPGGTYGYTF.

CDR3 residues: CASSPDGTGTTYEQYF. The DNA for the CDR3 is TGTGCCAGCAGCCCGGACGGGACAGGTACTACCTACGAGCAGTACTTC. The chain uses TRBV7-8 and TRBJ2-7, with 8 bases aligning to TRBD1. Germline CDR1 reads SGHVS; CDR2 reads FQNEAQ. The junction had 11 bases not matched to a gene; V was cut back by 5 bases and J by 2 bases. This CDR3 comprises 16 residues.

The CDR3 DNA follows: TGTGCCAGCATTCATCGGGGGGCTAGTTCCTACAATGAGCAGTTCTTC. Encoded protein: CASIHRGASSYNEQFF. This chain uses TRBV27 with TRBJ2-1; perhaps TRBD2 as D (7 bases). CDR1 and CDR2 (germline): MNHEY, SMNVEV (reference sequence). V lost 7 bases and J 1 base, leaving 17 bases between the germline ends. The CDR3 loop spans 16 amino acids.

The rearrangement joins TRBV28 to TRBJ1-6, with no clear D. The CDR3 totals 14 residues. Germline V gives CDR1 MDHEN, CDR2 SYDVKM. The germline V and J ends were trimmed by 2 bases and 6 bases, with 8 bases remaining between them. DNA for the CDR3: TGTGCCAGCAGTTTAAGCGTTTCTAATTCACCCCTCCACTTT. Its translation is CASSLSVSNSPLHF.

This clone was counted between two and nine times. The V and J genes are TRBV5-5 and TRBJ2-7, with 8 bases aligning to TRBD1. CDR1 is SGHKS, CDR2 YYEKEE, per germline (reference sequence). Trimming removed 3 bases from V and 5 bases from J; junction bases left unmatched: 7. The CDR3 is made up of 14 amino acids. DNA of the CDR3: TGTGCCAGCAGCTCTCCGGACAGGGCCCACGAGCAGTACTTC. Amino acids: CASSSPDRAHEQYF. The variable domain in full, with the rest retrieved from reference TRBV5-5 and TRBJ2-7, is DAGVTQSPTHLIKTRGQQVTLRCSPISGHKSVSWYQQVLGQGPQFIFQYYEKEERGRGNFPDRFSARQFPNYSSELNVNALLLGDSALYLCASSSPDRAHEQYFGPGTRLTVT.